This T cell receptor (beta chain) was found in a study of Ad26.COV2.S vaccination and SARS-CoV-2 variants. Study information: Each vaccinee took Ad26.COV2.S intramuscularly, once or twice 56 days apart. Study-wide findings and caveats: Comparable non-spike TCR breadth was observed in vaccine and placebo recipients.

For this clone: Its antigen remains unidentified.

Germline V gene sequence: CDR1 SNHLY, CDR2 FYNNEI. Trimming took off 6 bases at V and 2 bases at J, with 14 bases between the two ends. CDR3 size: 15 residues. Treatment specified: over 15 received Ad26.COV2.S at low or high dose, single or two shots; about 5 received placebo; per-sample allocation not given. It was on day 63 after the first vaccine or placebo injection that samples were taken. An adult donor aged 18-55 years was enrolled in Boston. The repertoire was sequenced with immunoSEQ multiplex PCR; TCRdb's copy has only in-frame clones and lacks some. This sample has approximately 360,000 clones, with about 83% found just once.

Sequenced material: peripheral blood, taken in a trial of Ad26.COV2.S vaccine versus placebo. The V gene is TRBV2, the J gene TRBJ1-5; D remains ambiguous. The receptor comes from a person between 18 and 60 years old who received the Ad26.COV2.S COVID-19 vaccine or a placebo. As DNA, the CDR3 is TGTGCCAGCAGCTTTGACTTAGTCGGCAATCAGCCCCAGCATTTT. This gives the protein CASSFDLVGNQPQHF.